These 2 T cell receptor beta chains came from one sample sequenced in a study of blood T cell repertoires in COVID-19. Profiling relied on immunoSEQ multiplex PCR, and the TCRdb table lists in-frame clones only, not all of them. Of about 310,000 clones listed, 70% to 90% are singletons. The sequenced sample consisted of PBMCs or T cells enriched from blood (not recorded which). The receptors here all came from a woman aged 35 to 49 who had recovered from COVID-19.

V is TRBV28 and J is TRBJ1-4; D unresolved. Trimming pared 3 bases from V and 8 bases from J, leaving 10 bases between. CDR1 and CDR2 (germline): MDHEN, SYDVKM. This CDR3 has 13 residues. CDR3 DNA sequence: TGTGCCAGCAGTTTGCGTGTTGAGGAAAAACTGTTTTTT. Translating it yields CASSLRVEEKLFF.

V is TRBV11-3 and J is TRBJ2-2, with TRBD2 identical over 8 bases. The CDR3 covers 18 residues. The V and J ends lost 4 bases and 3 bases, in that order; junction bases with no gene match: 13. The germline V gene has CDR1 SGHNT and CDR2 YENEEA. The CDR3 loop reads CASSSRWASGGDTGELFF. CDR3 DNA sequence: TGTGCCAGCAGCTCCCGGTGGGCCAGCGGGGGAGACACCGGGGAGCTGTTTTTT.